The 7 T cell receptor beta chains reported below all come from one sample, sequenced in a study of blood T cell repertoires in COVID-19. Assay used: immunoSEQ multiplex PCR; TCRdb lists only in-frame clones, some missing. The table records roughly 90,000 clones, 85% of them present only once. Sequencing was done on a sample of peripheral blood. The receptors originated from a man older than 75 with acute or convalescent COVID-19.

The chain recombines TRBV28 with TRBJ1-2, with TRBD1 matching 7 bases. V shed 6 bases and J 0 bases; nucleotides not matched to a gene: 7. CDR1 is MDHEN, CDR2 SYDVKM, per germline. This CDR3 region has 15 residues. CDR3 amino acids: CASRAQGQSNYGYTF. The DNA of the CDR3 is TGTGCCAGCAGGGCACAGGGGCAATCTAACTATGGCTACACCTTC.

V usage is TRBV10-3 and J usage is TRBJ2-5; D might be TRBD1 (6 bases). This CDR3 spans 15 amino acids. The ends were cut back, 0 bases at V and 8 bases at J, with 16 bases in the middle. Per germline, CDR1 ENHRY and CDR2 SYGVKD. CDR3: CAISESGTLEGTQYF. As DNA, the CDR3 is TGTGCCATCAGTGAGTCAGGGACACTTGAGGGTACCCAGTACTTC.

The chain has TRBV3-1 (or the pseudogene TRBV3-2) and TRBJ2-3; perhaps TRBD2 as D (6 bases). Trimming cost V 4 bases and J 3 bases, with 14 bases left between them. Germline-derived CDR1 and CDR2 are LGHDT and YNNKEL (reference sequence). The CDR3 covers 15 residues. Here the CDR3 DNA reads TGTGCCAGCAGCCCCCTCGCCGGGGGTACAGATACGCAGTATTTT. This sequence encodes CASSPLAGGTDTQYF.

V gene TRBV30 combines with J gene TRBJ1-1; 8 positions agree with TRBD1. The CDR3 sequence is 13 residues long. From germline, CDR1 is GTSNPN and CDR2 SVGIG (reference sequence). The trim removed 3 bases at V and 11 bases at J, leaving 11 bases unmatched. Here the CDR3 DNA reads TGTGCCTGGAGAGGACAGGGTTCCCAGGCCGCTTTCTTT. It yields the protein CAWRGQGSQAAFF. The full variable domain, rest sourced from reference TRBV30 and TRBJ1-1, is SQTIHQWPATLVQPVGSPLSLECTVEGTSNPNLYWYRQAAGRGLQLLFYSVGIGQISSEVPQNLSASRPQDRQFILSSKKLLLSDSGFYLCAWRGQGSQAAFFGQGTRLTVV.

This clone was counted a few times. The chain carries TRBV18 and TRBJ1-1; TRBD1 agrees at 9 bases. V gave up 3 bases and J gave up 7 bases; unmatched junction bases: 6. This CDR3 spans 14 amino acids. The germline gives CDR1 KGHSH, CDR2 LQKENI. The CDR3 sequence is CASSPGGQGFEAFF. DNA for the CDR3: TGTGCCAGCTCACCCGGCGGACAGGGGTTTGAAGCTTTCTTT.

Note on this clone: Other nucleotide sequences in the sample specify the same CDR3. The V gene is TRBV2, the J gene TRBJ2-2; weak D call: TRBD1 (5 bases). Trimming took off 5 bases at V and 6 bases at J, with 10 bases between the two ends. The CDR3 runs 13 residues. Germline V CDR1 and CDR2: SNHLY, FYNNEI. The CDR3 sequence: CASSIQGSGELFF. DNA of the CDR3: TGTGCCAGCAGTATTCAGGGCTCCGGGGAGCTGTTTTTT.

This chain connects TRBV7-2 to TRBJ2-3; the match to TRBD2 covers 9 bases. Unmatched junction bases numbered 9, after V lost 0 bases and J lost 2 bases. Germline V gives CDR1 SGHTA, CDR2 FQGNSA. The CDR3 loop spans 18 amino acids. CDR3 DNA: TGTGCCAGCAGCTTAGCTTTCGGGCTAGCGGGGATCACAGATACGCAGTATTTT. Protein product: CASSLAFGLAGITDTQYF. Full variable domain (missing parts from reference TRBV7-2 and TRBJ2-3): GAGVSQSPSNKVTEKGKDVELRCDPISGHTALYWYRQSLGQGLEFLIYFQGNSAPDKSGLPSDRFSAERTGGSVSTLTIQRTQQEDSAVYLCASSLAFGLAGITDTQYFGPGTRLTVL.